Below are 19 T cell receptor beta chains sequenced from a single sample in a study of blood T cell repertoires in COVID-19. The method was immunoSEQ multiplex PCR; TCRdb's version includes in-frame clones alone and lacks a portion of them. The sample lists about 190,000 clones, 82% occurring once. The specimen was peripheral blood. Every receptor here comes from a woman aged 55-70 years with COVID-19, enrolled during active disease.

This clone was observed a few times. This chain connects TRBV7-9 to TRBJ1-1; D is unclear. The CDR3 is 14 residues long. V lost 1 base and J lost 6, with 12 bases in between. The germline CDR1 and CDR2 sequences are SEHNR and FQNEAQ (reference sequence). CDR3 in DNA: TGTGCCAGCAGCTTAGATGAGGTAATCGCTGAAGCTTTCTTT. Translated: CASSLDEVIAEAFF.

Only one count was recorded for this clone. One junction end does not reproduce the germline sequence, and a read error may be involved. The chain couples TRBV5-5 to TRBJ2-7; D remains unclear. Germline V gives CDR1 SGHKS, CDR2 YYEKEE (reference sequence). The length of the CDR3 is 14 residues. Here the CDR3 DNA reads TGTGCCAGCAGCTTGGGAGGCTATCCTTACGTGCAGTACTTC. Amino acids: CASSLGGYPYVQYF.

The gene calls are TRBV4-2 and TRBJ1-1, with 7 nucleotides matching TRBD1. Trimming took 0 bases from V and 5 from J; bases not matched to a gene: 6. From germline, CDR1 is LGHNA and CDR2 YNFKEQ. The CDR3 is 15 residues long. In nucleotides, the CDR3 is TGTGCCAGCAGCCAAGAGACCACAGGGGAGACTGAAGCTTTCTTT. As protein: CASSQETTGETEAFF.

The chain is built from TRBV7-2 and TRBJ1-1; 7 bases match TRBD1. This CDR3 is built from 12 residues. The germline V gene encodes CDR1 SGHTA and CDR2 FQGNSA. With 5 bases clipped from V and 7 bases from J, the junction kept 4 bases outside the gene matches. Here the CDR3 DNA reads TGTGCCAGCAGCCCTCACAGGGGTGAAGCTTTCTTT. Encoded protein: CASSPHRGEAFF.

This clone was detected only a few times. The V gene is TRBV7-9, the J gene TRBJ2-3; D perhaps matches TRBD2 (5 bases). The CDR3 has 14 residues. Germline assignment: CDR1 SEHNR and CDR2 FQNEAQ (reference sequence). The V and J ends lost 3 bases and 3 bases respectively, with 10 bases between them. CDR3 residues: CASSFEGRTDTQYF. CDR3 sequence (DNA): TGTGCCAGCAGCTTCGAGGGTAGGACAGATACGCAGTATTTT.

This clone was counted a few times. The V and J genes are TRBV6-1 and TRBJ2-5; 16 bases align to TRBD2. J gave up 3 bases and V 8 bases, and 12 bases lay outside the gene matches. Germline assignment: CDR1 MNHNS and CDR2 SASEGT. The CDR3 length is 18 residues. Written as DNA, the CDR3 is TGTGCCAGCCGTGGGACTAGCGGGGGGGCACGGACTAAAGAGACCCAGTACTTC. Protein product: CASRGTSGGARTKETQYF.

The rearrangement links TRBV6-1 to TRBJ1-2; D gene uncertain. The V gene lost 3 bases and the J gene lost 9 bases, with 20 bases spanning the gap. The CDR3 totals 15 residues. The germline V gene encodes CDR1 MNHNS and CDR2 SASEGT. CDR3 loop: CASSEGRSAGSSYTF. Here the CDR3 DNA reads TGTGCCAGCAGTGAGGGCCGGTCGGCCGGTTCGAGCTACACCTTC.

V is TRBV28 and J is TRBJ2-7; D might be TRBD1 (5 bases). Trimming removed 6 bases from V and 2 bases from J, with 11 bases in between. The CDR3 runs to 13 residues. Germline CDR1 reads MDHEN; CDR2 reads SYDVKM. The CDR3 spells CASSPRATYEQYF. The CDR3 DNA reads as TGTGCCAGCAGCCCCAGGGCCACCTACGAGCAGTACTTC. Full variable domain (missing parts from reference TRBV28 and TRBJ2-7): DVKVTQSSRYLVKRTGEKVFLECVQDMDHENMFWYRQDPGLGLRLIYFSYDVKMKEKGDIPEGYSVSREKKERFSLILESASTNQTSMYLCASSPRATYEQYFGPGTRLTVT.

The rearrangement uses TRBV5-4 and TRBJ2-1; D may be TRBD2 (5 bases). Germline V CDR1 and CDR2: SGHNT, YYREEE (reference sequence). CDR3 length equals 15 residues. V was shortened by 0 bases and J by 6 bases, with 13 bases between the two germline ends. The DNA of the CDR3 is TGTGCCAGCAGCTTGGTTCGGGGAGCCAGCAATGAGCAGTTCTTC. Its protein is CASSLVRGASNEQFF.

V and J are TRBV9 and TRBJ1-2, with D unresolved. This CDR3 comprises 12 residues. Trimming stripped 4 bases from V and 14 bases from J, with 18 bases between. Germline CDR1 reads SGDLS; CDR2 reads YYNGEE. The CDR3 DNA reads TGTGCCAGCAGCTTATACGGTTCCCCGGGGACCTTC. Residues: CASSLYGSPGTF.

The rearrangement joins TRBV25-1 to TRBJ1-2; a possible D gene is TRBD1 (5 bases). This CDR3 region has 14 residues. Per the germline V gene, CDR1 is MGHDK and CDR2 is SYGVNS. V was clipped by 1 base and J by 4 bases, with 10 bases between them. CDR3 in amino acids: CASSESGGIYGYTF. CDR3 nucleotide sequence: TGTGCCAGCAGTGAATCGGGGGGTATCTATGGCTACACCTTC.

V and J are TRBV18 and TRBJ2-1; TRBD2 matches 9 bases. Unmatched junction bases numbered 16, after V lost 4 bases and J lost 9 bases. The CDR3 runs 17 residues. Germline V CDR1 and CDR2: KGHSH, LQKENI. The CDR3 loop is CASSHNTPRRGGSEQFF. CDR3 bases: TGTGCCAGCTCACACAACACTCCTCGGCGGGGGGGCTCTGAGCAGTTCTTC.

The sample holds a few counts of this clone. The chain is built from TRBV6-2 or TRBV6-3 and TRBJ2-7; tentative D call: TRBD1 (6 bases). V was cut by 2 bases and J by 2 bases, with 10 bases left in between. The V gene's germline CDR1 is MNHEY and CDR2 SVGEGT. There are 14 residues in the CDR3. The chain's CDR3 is CASSYAGATYEQYF. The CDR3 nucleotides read TGTGCCAGCAGTTACGCAGGGGCAACCTACGAGCAGTACTTC.

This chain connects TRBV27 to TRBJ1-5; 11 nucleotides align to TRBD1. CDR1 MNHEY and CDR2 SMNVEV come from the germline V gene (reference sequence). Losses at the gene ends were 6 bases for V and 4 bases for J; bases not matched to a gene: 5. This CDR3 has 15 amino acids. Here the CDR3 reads CASRGTGGGNQPQHF. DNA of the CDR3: TGTGCCAGCAGGGGGACAGGGGGAGGGAATCAGCCCCAGCATTTT.

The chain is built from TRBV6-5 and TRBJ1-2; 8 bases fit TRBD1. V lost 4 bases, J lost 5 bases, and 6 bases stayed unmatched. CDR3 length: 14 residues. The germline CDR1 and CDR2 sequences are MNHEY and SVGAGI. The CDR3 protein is CASSSLDRGYGYTF. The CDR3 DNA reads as TGTGCCAGCAGTTCACTTGACAGGGGTTATGGCTACACCTTC.

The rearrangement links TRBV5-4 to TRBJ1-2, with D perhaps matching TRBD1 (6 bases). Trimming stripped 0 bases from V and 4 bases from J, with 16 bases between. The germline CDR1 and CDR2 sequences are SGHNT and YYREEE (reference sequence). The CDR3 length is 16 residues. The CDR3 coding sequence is TGTGCCAGCAGCTTGGGGGGGCGAGGGGGAACCTATGGCTACACCTTC. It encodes CASSLGGRGGTYGYTF.

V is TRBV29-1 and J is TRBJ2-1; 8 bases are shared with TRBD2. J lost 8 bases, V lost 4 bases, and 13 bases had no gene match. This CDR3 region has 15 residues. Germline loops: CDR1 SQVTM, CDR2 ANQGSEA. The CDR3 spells CSVAHVGTRFDEQFF. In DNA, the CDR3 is TGCAGCGTTGCCCATGTCGGGACTAGGTTCGATGAGCAGTTCTTC.

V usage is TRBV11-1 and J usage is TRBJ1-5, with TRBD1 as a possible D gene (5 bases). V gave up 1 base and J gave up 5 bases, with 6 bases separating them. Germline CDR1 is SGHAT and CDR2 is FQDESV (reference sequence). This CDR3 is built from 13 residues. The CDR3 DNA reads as TGTGCCAGCAGCTTAGAAGGGGATCAGCCCCAGCATTTT. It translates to CASSLEGDQPQHF.

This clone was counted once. CDR3 region: CASSISHGTGQEKLFF. For the CDR3, the DNA is TGTGCCAGTAGTATATCCCATGGGACAGGGCAAGAAAAACTGTTTTTT. This chain links TRBV19 with TRBJ1-4, with 9 bases aligning to TRBD1. Germline V lookup: CDR1 LNHDA, CDR2 SQIVND (reference sequence). The CDR3 is 16 amino acids. Trimming cost V 2 bases and J 8 bases; bases outside gene matches: 9.